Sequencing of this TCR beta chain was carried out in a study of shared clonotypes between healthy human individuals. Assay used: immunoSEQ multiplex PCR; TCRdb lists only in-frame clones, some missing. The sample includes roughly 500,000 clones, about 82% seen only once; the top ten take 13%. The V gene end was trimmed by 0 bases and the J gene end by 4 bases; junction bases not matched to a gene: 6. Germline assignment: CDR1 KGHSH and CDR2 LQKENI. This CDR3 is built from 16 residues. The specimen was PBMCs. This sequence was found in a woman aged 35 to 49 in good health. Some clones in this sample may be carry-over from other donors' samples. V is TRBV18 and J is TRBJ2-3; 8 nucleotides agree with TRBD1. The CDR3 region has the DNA TGTGCCAGCTCACCACCTGGCAGGGGGCAAGCAGATACGCAGTATTTT. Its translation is CASSPPGRGQADTQYF.